The next 10 T cell receptor beta chains were all read from a single sample in a study of CD8 T cells in ankylosing spondylitis. Overall study results and limits: Roughly 8 highly homologous variants made up a TCR beta motif that seemed to typify ankylosing spondylitis blood.

Which antigens these TCRs recognize remains unknown. TCRdb redid the calling of the 5' RACE reads with MiXCR, one entry per CDR3 protein. Of more than 400,000 distinct CDR3 sequences listed, roughly 5% were seen once; the top ten hold around 3.6%. The material sequenced was blood, either unsorted or a sorted T cell fraction (not recorded which). Source of these receptors: a male donor with ankylosing spondylitis.

This chain uses TRBV24-1 with TRBJ2-7, with D hard to call. This CDR3 comprises 13 residues. Per germline, CDR1 KGHDR and CDR2 SFDVKD. V lost 9 bases, J lost 7 bases, and 18 bases lay in between. The CDR3: CATARGNSPEQYF. CDR3 coding DNA: TGTGCCACCGCCCGAGGCAACAGTCCGGAGCAGTACTTC.

This clonotype was counted many times. The chain has TRBV11-1 and TRBJ1-1, with 10 bases lining up with TRBD1. CDR1 is SGHAT and CDR2 is FQDESV in the germline V gene (reference sequence). Trimming removed 4 bases from V and 8 bases from J; junction bases left unmatched: 10. CDR3 size: 15 residues. The CDR3 sequence is CASSSWDRGKREAFF. In nucleotides, the CDR3 is TGTGCCAGCAGCTCGTGGGACAGGGGAAAAAGGGAAGCTTTCTTT.

This clonotype was counted between two and nine times. This chain connects TRBV11-3 to TRBJ2-3; TRBD1 is a possible D gene (6 bases). V was pared by 4 bases and J by 5 bases, with 16 bases between. Germline V gene sequence: CDR1 SGHNT, CDR2 YENEEA. There are 15 residues in the CDR3. The CDR3 loop reads CASSSRTEPGDTQYF. The DNA for the CDR3 is TGTGCCAGCAGCTCCCGGACAGAGCCTGGAGATACGCAGTATTTT.

This clonotype was found many times. The chain employs TRBV7-9 and TRBJ2-5, with 8 bases fitting TRBD2. The J segment lost 4 bases and the V segment lost 6 bases, leaving 13 bases of the junction unmatched. CDR3 length equals 16 residues. Germline V lookup: CDR1 SEHNR, CDR2 FQNEAQ (reference sequence). The CDR3 sequence: CASRIPAGGTGETQYF. The DNA for the CDR3 is TGTGCCAGCAGAATACCCGCGGGGGGTACGGGAGAGACCCAGTACTTC. The full variable domain, rest sourced from reference TRBV7-9 and TRBJ2-5, is DTGVSQNPRHKITKRGQNVTFRCDPISEHNRLYWYRQTLGQGPEFLTYFQNEAQLEKSRLLSDRFSAERPKGSFSTLEIQRTEQGDSAMYLCASRIPAGGTGETQYFGPGTRLLVL.

This clonotype came up a few times. CDR3 sequence reads: CSARAGDEKLFF. In DNA form, the CDR3 reads TGCAGCGCGAGGGCCGGAGATGAAAAACTGTTTTTT. The gene calls are TRBV29-1 and TRBJ1-4; no firm D call. CDR1 is SQVTM, CDR2 ANQGSEA, per germline. V was pared by 7 bases and J by 6 bases, with 12 bases between. CDR3 size: 12 residues.

There are a few counts of this clonotype. J is TRBJ2-1 and V is TRBV20-1; TRBD1 might be the D (5 bases). V dropped 1 base and J dropped 0 bases, with 16 bases sitting between them. The CDR3 has 17 residues. The germline V gene has CDR1 DFQATT and CDR2 SNEGSKA (reference sequence). CDR3 in amino acids: CSARVGGAVGSYNEQFF. In DNA form, the CDR3 reads TGCAGTGCTAGAGTAGGTGGGGCGGTGGGCTCCTACAATGAGCAGTTCTTC.

This clonotype was seen repeatedly, ten times or more. The rearrangement uses TRBV6-1 and TRBJ1-1, with 8 positions matching TRBD1. After removal of 5 bases from V and 5 bases from J, the junction contained 4 bases not matched to a gene. Germline CDR1 MNHNS, CDR2 SASEGT. The length of the CDR3 is 13 residues. This CDR3 reads CASSPRTGTEAFF. In nucleotides, the CDR3 is TGTGCCAGCAGTCCCCGGACAGGGACTGAAGCTTTCTTT.

This clonotype was counted between two and nine times. V usage is TRBV20-1 and J usage is TRBJ1-6; TRBD1 aligns across 7 bases. Germline CDR1 reads DFQATT; CDR2 reads SNEGSKA (reference sequence). CDR3 length: 12 residues. The junction had 3 bases not matched to a gene; V was cut back by 5 bases and J by 8 bases. The CDR3 bases are TGCAGTGCTGGCAGGGGGGATTCACCCCTCCACTTT. It specifies CSAGRGDSPLHF.

This clonotype was picked up many times. The chain has TRBV10-3 and TRBJ2-5; D is perhaps TRBD1 (5 bases). V lost 4 bases, J lost 1 base, and 10 bases lay in between. The CDR3 has 14 residues. Germline V lookup: CDR1 ENHRY, CDR2 SYGVKD. CDR3 in amino acids: CAISANRGQETQYF. The CDR3 nucleotides are TGTGCCATCAGTGCTAATAGGGGCCAAGAGACCCAGTACTTC.

This clonotype was recorded at least ten times. The genes are TRBV6-1 and TRBJ2-1; maybe TRBD2 (5 bases). Trimming removed 5 bases from V and 8 bases from J, with 19 bases in between. Germline CDR1 and CDR2: MNHNS and SASEGT. The CDR3 sequence is 15 residues long. The CDR3 bases are TGTGCCAGCAGTCCTGGTCGGGTCGACGGGGATGAGCAGTTCTTC. Its translation: CASSPGRVDGDEQFF.